A single sample is the source of the 7 T cell receptor beta chains below, sequenced in a study of T-cell reconstitution after alpha-beta-depleted transplantation in children. It was with unique molecular identifiers that the TCRbeta library was prepared. TCRdb passed the PCR reads through MiXCR, listing each CDR3 protein once. The data show 70,000 to 95,000 distinct CDR3 sequences, roughly a sixth seen once. Specimen: PBMCs, mostly from graft donor cells, collected 180 days after TCRalphabeta/CD19-depleted stem cell transplant. Source of these receptors: a male patient between 2 and 15 years old who had a stem cell transplant for acute lymphoblastic leukemia, so the T cells may come from the graft donor.

This chain joins TRBV14 and TRBJ2-1, with TRBD2 matching 8 bases. Germline-derived CDR1 and CDR2 are SGHDN and FVKESK. CDR3 length equals 17 residues. V was clipped by 0 bases and J by 6 bases; unmatched bases: 10. For the CDR3, the DNA is TGTGCCAGCAGCCAAGATAGGCTAGCGGGTCTCTTCAATGAGCAGTTCTTC. It yields the protein CASSQDRLAGLFNEQFF.

This sequence joins TRBV20-1 and TRBJ2-3; D is unclear. The CDR3 loop spans 15 amino acids. Germline V CDR1 and CDR2: DFQATT, SNEGSKA (reference sequence). Trimming left V 3 bases short and J 6 bases short, with 19 bases between. In DNA, the CDR3 is TGCAGTGCTAGTTATCGGGCCCCCCTGGAGGATACGCAGTATTTT. Protein sequence: CSASYRAPLEDTQYF.

This clonotype was seen a single time. This chain uses TRBV6-6 with TRBJ1-1; a possible D gene is TRBD1 (5 bases). The V gene's germline CDR1 is MNHNY and CDR2 SVGAGI (reference sequence). The germline V and J ends were trimmed by 9 bases and 0 bases, with 11 bases remaining between them. CDR3 length equals 13 residues. CDR3 bases: TGTGCCAGTGATTCACAGGTGAACACTGAAGCTTTCTTT. This gives the protein CASDSQVNTEAFF.

This clonotype was counted between two and nine times. This chain joins TRBV29-1 and TRBJ2-3; tentatively, D is TRBD1 (7 bases). Trimming shortened V by 7 bases and J by 2 bases, and 13 bases separated the two germline ends. The germline CDR1 and CDR2 sequences are SQVTM and ANQGSEA. This CDR3 comprises 13 residues. CDR3 loop: CSAAGQLTDTQYF. The CDR3 DNA follows: TGCAGCGCTGCGGGACAGCTCACAGATACGCAGTATTTT.

The chain has TRBV5-5 and TRBJ1-2, with D unclear. Trimming took off 4 bases at V and 2 bases at J, with 12 bases between the two ends. Germline CDR1 and CDR2: SGHKS and YYEKEE (reference sequence). The CDR3 runs to 14 residues. The CDR3 sequence: CASSAFGSNYGYTF. In DNA form, the CDR3 reads TGTGCCAGCAGCGCCTTCGGGTCGAACTATGGCTACACCTTC.

The J gene is TRBJ2-3, the V gene TRBV12-3 or TRBV12-4, with 8 bases matching TRBD2. The CDR3 totals 15 residues. V shed 5 bases and J 2 bases; nucleotides not matched to a gene: 6. This CDR3 is CASSPGGGPTDTQYF. The CDR3 DNA reads TGTGCCAGCAGTCCTGGCGGGGGGCCCACAGATACGCAGTATTTT.

The chain carries TRBV6-5 and TRBJ2-2; D uncertain. Trimming took 3 bases from V and 8 from J, leaving 13 bases between them. This CDR3 region has 14 residues. The germline V gene has CDR1 MNHEY and CDR2 SVGAGI. CDR3 bases: TGTGCCAGCAGTTATGGTATTGCTATAGGGGAGCTGTTTTTT. Residues: CASSYGIAIGELFF.